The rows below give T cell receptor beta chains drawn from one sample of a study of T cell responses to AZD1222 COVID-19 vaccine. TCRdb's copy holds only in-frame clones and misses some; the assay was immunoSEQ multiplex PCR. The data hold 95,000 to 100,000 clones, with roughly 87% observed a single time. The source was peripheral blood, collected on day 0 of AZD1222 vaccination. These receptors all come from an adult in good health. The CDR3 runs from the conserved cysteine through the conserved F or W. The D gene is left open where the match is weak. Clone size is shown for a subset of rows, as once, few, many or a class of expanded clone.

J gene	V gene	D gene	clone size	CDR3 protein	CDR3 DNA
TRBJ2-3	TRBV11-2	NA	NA	CASSLGATDTQYF	TGTGCCAGCAGCTTAGGGGCCACAGATACGCAGTATTTT
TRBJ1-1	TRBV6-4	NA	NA	CASSDRGVTEAFF	TGTGCCAGCAGTGATCGGGGGGTGACTGAAGCTTTCTTT
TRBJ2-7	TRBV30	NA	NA	CAFSEYSYEQYF	TGTGCCTTTTCAGAGTACTCCTACGAGCAGTACTTC
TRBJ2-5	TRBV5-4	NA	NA	CASSLAGPEGQYF	TGTGCCAGCAGCTTGGCGGGACCGGAGGGCCAGTACTTC
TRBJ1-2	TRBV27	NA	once	CASSSIGGVLNYGYTF	TGTGCCAGCAGTTCAATTGGAGGGGTTTTAAACTATGGCTACACCTTC
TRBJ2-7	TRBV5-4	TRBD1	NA	CASSLDRTGRYEQYF	TGTGCCAGCAGCTTGGATAGGACAGGGCGGTACGAGCAGTACTTC
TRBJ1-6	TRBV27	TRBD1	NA	CASSLDRGHSPLHF	TGTGCCAGCAGTTTAGACAGGGGGCATTCACCCCTCCACTTT
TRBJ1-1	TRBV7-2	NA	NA	CASSFVEVNTEAFF	TGTGCCAGCAGCTTCGTTGAGGTGAACACTGAAGCTTTCTTT
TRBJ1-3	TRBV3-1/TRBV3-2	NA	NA	CASSFGAGNTIYF	TGTGCCAGCAGCTTTGGGGCTGGAAACACCATATATTTT
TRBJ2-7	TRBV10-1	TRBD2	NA	CASSPSGMYEQYF	TGCGCCAGCAGTCCCAGCGGGATGTACGAGCAGTACTTC
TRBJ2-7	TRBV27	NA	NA	CASRARGRAYEQYF	TGTGCCAGCAGGGCTAGGGGGAGAGCCTACGAGCAGTACTTC
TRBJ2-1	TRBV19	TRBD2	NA	CASSLRGTTHNEQFF	TGTGCCAGTAGTTTACGAGGGACTACCCACAATGAGCAGTTCTTC
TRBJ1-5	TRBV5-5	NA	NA	CASSFLAFSNQPQHF	TGTGCCAGCAGCTTTCTAGCTTTTAGCAATCAGCCCCAGCATTTT
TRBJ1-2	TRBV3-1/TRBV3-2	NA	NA	CASSMGVYGYTF	TGTGCCAGCAGCATGGGTGTCTATGGCTACACCTTC
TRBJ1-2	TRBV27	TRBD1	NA	CASSSPGQGLAGYTF	TGTGCCAGCAGTTCTCCGGGACAGGGCCTCGCGGGCTACACCTTC
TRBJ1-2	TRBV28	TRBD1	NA	CASRIGQGANYGYTF	TGTGCCAGCAGGATCGGACAGGGGGCGAACTATGGCTACACCTTC
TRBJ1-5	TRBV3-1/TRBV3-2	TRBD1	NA	CASSLEGAGQPQHF	TGTGCCAGCAGCCTGGAGGGGGCAGGACAGCCCCAGCATTTT
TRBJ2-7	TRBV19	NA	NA	CASSPHRSQGPGRTYYEQYF	TGTGCCAGTAGTCCGCACCGATCGCAGGGACCTGGAAGGACTTACTACGAGCAGTACTTC
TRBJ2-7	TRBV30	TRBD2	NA	CASEGRATYEQYF	TGTGCCTCAGAGGGGAGGGCCACCTACGAGCAGTACTTC
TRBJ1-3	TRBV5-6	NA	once	CASSLGGISGNTIYF	TGTGCCAGCAGCTTGGGGGGTATCTCTGGAAACACCATATATTTT
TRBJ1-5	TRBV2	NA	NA	CASTSDRSVTQPQHF	TGTGCCAGCACCTCGGACAGAAGTGTTACTCAGCCCCAGCATTTT
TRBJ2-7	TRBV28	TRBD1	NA	CASIDRADYEQYF	TGTGCCAGCATCGACAGGGCTGACTACGAGCAGTACTTC
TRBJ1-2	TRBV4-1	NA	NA	CASSPYAGRYGYTF	TGCGCCAGCAGCCCATATGCAGGACGCTATGGCTACACCTTC
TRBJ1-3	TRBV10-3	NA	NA	CAISGGESSGNTIYF	TGTGCCATCAGTGGGGGAGAAAGCTCTGGAAACACCATATATTTT
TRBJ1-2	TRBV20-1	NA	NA	CSPPDGYTF	TGCAGTCCCCCGGATGGCTACACCTTC
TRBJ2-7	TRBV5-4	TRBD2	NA	CASSLVGRTSGRYEQYF	TGTGCCAGCAGCTTGGTGGGAAGGACTAGCGGACGCTACGAGCAGTACTTC
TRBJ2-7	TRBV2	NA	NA	CASRPDITYEQYF	TGTGCCAGCAGACCAGACATTACGTACGAGCAGTACTTC
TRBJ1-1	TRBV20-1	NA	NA	CSASTTLNTEAFF	TGCAGTGCGAGTACCACGCTGAACACTGAAGCTTTCTTT
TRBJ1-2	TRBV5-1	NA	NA	CASKGSDRNYGYTF	TGCGCCAGCAAGGGTTCCGACAGAAACTATGGCTACACCTTC
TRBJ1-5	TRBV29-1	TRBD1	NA	CSVGQGVNQPQHF	TGCAGCGTCGGACAGGGGGTCAATCAGCCCCAGCATTTT
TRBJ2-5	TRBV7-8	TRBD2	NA	CASSSPGLAGGPWETQYF	TGTGCCAGCAGCTCTCCGGGACTAGCGGGAGGGCCGTGGGAGACCCAGTACTTC
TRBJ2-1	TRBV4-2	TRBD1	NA	CASSHSTGTGSDEQFF	TGTGCCAGCAGCCATTCCACCGGGACAGGGTCCGATGAGCAGTTCTTC
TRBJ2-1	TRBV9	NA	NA	CASSVSGNEQFF	TGTGCCAGCAGCGTATCGGGCAATGAGCAGTTCTTC
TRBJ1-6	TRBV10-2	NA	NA	CASSPGAAYNSPLHF	TGCGCCAGCAGCCCCGGCGCGGCCTATAATTCACCCCTCCACTTT
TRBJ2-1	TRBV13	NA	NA	CASSFMQAGVPYSSYNEQFF	TGTGCCAGCAGCTTTATGCAGGCAGGGGTACCATACAGCTCCTACAATGAGCAGTTCTTC
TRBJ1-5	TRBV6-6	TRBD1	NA	CASSYLPSGGNQPQHF	TGTGCCAGCAGTTACCTTCCTTCAGGGGGTAATCAGCCCCAGCATTTT
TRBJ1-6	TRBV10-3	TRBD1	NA	CAISLDRVNSPLHF	TGTGCCATCAGTCTTGACAGGGTAAATTCACCCCTCCACTTT
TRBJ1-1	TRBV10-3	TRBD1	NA	CAIRTGVLNTEAFF	TGTGCCATCAGGACAGGGGTCCTGAACACTGAAGCTTTCTTT
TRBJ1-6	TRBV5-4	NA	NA	CASSFDPGGNSPLHF	TGTGCCAGCAGCTTTGACCCGGGCGGTAATTCACCCCTCCACTTT
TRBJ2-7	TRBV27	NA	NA	CASSLSSGYREQYF	TGTGCCAGCAGTTTATCTTCAGGGTATCGGGAGCAGTACTTC
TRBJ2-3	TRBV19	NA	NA	CASSIASSTDTQYF	TGTGCCAGTAGTATAGCCTCCAGCACAGATACGCAGTATTTT
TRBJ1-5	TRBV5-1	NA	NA	CASRSSTNQPQHF	TGCGCCAGCAGGTCATCGACGAATCAGCCCCAGCATTTT
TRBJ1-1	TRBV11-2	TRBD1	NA	CASSMTGMNTEAFF	TGTGCCAGCAGCATGACAGGGATGAACACTGAAGCTTTCTTT
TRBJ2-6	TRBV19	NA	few	CASSPQGQAGANVLTF	TGTGCCAGTAGTCCTCAGGGCCAGGCTGGGGCCAACGTCCTGACTTTC
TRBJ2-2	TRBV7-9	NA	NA	CASSFKGTLTGELFF	TGTGCCAGCAGCTTTAAAGGGACTTTAACCGGGGAGCTGTTTTTT
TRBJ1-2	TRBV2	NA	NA	CASTQGFDGYTF	TGTGCCAGCACCCAGGGATTCGATGGCTACACCTTC
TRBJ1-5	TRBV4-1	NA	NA	CASSQGRGNNNQPQHF	TGCGCCAGCAGCCAAGGAAGGGGTAATAACAATCAGCCCCAGCATTTT
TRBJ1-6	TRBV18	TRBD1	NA	CASSDRGRDSPLHF	TGTGCCAGCTCCGACAGGGGGCGAGACTCACCCCTCCACTTT
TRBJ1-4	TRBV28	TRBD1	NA	CASRPTGNQKNEKLFF	TGTGCCAGCAGACCGACAGGGAACCAGAAAAATGAAAAACTGTTTTTT
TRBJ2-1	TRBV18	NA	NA	CASSPPSRNDEQFF	TGTGCCAGCTCACCACCGTCCAGGAACGATGAGCAGTTCTTC
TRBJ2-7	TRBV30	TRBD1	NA	CAGTIPGQGLYEQYF	TGTGCCGGGACCATTCCGGGACAGGGCCTCTACGAGCAGTACTTC
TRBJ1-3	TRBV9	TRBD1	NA	CASSSLGDRRDTIYF	TGTGCCAGCAGTTCACTGGGGGACAGGCGAGACACCATATATTTT
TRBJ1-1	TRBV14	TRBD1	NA	CASSRDRGLGTEAFF	TGTGCCAGCTCACGGGACAGGGGCCTCGGCACTGAAGCTTTCTTT
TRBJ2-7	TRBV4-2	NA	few	CASSQEGVSYEQYF	TGTGCCAGCAGCCAAGAGGGAGTTTCCTACGAGCAGTACTTC
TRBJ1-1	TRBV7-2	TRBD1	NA	CASSLDRETEAFF	TGTGCCAGCAGCCTTGACAGGGAGACTGAAGCTTTCTTT